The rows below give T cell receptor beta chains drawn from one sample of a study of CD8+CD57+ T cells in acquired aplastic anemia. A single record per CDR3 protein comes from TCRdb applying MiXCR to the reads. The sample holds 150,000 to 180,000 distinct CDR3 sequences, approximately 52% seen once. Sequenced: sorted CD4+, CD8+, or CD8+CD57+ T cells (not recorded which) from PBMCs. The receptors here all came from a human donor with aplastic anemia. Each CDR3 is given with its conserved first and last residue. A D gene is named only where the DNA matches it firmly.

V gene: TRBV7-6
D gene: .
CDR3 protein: CASRPSGANVLTF

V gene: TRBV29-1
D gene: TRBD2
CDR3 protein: CSVGGRTDEQFF

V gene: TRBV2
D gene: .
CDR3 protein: CASIGAGETQYF

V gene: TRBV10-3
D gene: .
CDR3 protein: CAITQKGGNTEAFF

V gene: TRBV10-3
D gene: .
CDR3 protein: CAKEGHGYTF

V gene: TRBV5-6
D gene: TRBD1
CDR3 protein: CASSPTGMVYEQYF

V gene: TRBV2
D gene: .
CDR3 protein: CASSEVASALEQFF

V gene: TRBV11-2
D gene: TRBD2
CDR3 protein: CASSFGLAGAVLTDTQYF

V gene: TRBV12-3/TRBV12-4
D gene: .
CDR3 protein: CASSLGRRAWDSNQPQHF

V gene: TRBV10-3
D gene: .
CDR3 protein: CAISEPTDTQYF

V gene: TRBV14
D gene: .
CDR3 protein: CASSQNGNYGYTF

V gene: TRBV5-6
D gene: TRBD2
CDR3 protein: CASSRAGGQRDTQYF

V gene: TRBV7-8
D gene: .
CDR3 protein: CASSMIGGHEQYF

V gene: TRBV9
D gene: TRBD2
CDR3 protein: CASSAGGRDEQYF

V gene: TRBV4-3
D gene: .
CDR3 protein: CASSQERDLANVLTF

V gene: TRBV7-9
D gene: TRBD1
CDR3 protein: CASSFTGDGNTIYF

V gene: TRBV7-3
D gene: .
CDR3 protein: CASSPNSYMSEAFF